This TCR beta chain was recorded in a study of cytomegalovirus exposure and HLA in healthy donors (dated by TCRdb to between 2016 and 2019). At the level of the whole study: According to a later analysis, one platform produced both the roughly 130 validation repertoires and the 700 or so repertoires of the first cohort. To predict cytomegalovirus infection status, the study combined high-throughput TCR immunosequencing, statistical association of individual TCRs with disease status, and machine learning. The study aimed to test whether signatures of past pathogen exposure could be identified by cataloging public T cell receptors. Along with the 666-subject first cohort, a separate validation cohort of over 90 different subjects was used. General findings and caveats noted by the study authors: In vitro tests confirmed that a few of the cytomegalovirus-associated TCR beta chains recognize cytomegalovirus antigens. In the study, 150 to 200 TCR beta chains were listed as associated with cytomegalovirus. Cytomegalovirus status was reported to be diagnosed by the classifier with high specificity and sensitivity in both the original and validation cohorts. A later analysis lacked HLA typing for the validation cohort, so it scored co-occurrence in that cohort across all 110 or so repertoires. It was suggested by the authors that the approach could potentially be generalized to other disease states and immunological phenotypes. Subsequent analysis determined that TCRs grouped into clusters in the first cohort also showed a tendency toward co-occurrence across the approximately 110 validation repertoires, and approximately 93% of cluster scores exceeded 0. While some public TCRs were present in many individuals, most TCR sequences turned up only very rarely across donors.

The donors belonged to the validation cohort of approximately 130 subjects, which was separate from the approximately 610-subject first cohort. Library creation used the immunoSEQ multiplex PCR assay. From the authors' description of their analysis: A statistical classification framework was developed to diagnose cytomegalovirus status using the catalog of TCR beta chain sequences. TCRdb provides this immuneACCESS table in a form limited to in-frame rearrangements. Some clones are lacking; in checked studies, under half of them reflect an unresolved V gene, and why the rest are absent is not known. V and J calls and clone size are given by that table; D and trimming were obtained from the DNA. The sample contains 200,000 or so clones, more than 80% of them found a single time. Of the sample, more than 6.5% falls within the top ten clones. In regard to this clone: Its antigen is still unknown. Base qualities are not recorded, but no much larger clone differs from it by a single base.

Sequenced material: PBMCs. This TCR came from a man younger than 35 in good health and CMV-seropositive.

The CDR3 region: CASSSLLLVHTQYF. The DNA sequence is given as TGTGCCAGCAGCTCCCTCCTACTAGTGCATACGCAGTATTTT. Recombination linked TRBV5-4 to TRBJ2-3; 5 matching bases give a weak D call of TRBD2. From the cysteine up to the phenylalanine, the CDR3 has a length of 14 residues. CDR3 DNA only is kept here, 42 bases in frame from base 1. The germline V gene (reference sequence) sets CDR1 to SGHNT and CDR2 to YYREEE. V was cut back by 3 bases and J by 7 bases, leaving a gap of 15 bases between them.